The 23 T cell receptor beta chains below come from one sample, sequenced in a study of blood T cell repertoires in COVID-19. Repertoires were generated with immunoSEQ multiplex PCR, while TCRdb's copy carries only in-frame clones and drops some. The data hold over 40,000 clones, with 70% to 90% observed a single time. The sample consisted of peripheral blood. The receptors were gathered from an older man with active COVID-19.

The chain joins TRBV11-3 to TRBJ2-2, with D possibly matching TRBD1 (6 bases). The V and J ends lost 1 base and 0 bases respectively, with 9 bases between them. The CDR3 runs to 16 residues. Germline V gives CDR1 SGHNT, CDR2 YENEEA. The CDR3 DNA is TGTGCCAGCAGCTTAGCCGGGACAACGAACACCGGGGAGCTGTTTTTT. Protein sequence: CASSLAGTTNTGELFF.

V is TRBV6-5 and J is TRBJ2-3; D not resolved. There are 14 residues in the CDR3. CDR1 and CDR2 (germline): MNHEY, SVGAGI. Trimming removed 2 bases at V and 6 bases at J, with 12 bases between. The CDR3 reads CASSYRSHRDTQYF. The DNA for the CDR3 is TGTGCCAGCAGTTACCGGAGTCATCGGGATACGCAGTATTTT.

The J gene is TRBJ2-7, the V gene TRBV19, with D possibly being TRBD2 (7 bases). Germline loops: CDR1 LNHDA, CDR2 SQIVND (reference sequence). CDR3 size: 13 residues. Trimming stripped 8 bases from V and 4 bases from J, with 15 bases between. The CDR3 DNA is TGTGCCAGTCGGGACGGGGGGCGATACGAGCAGTACTTC. Its protein is CASRDGGRYEQYF.

The V gene is TRBV30, the J gene TRBJ2-7; 7 bases fit TRBD1. Per the germline V gene, CDR1 is GTSNPN and CDR2 is SVGIG (reference sequence). The CDR3 extends over 16 amino acids. The V gene end was trimmed by 1 base and the J gene end by 0 bases; junction bases not matched to a gene: 9. As DNA, the CDR3 is TGTGCCTGGAGTGAGTCCGGGACAGCAATCTCCTACGAGCAGTACTTC. It translates to CAWSESGTAISYEQYF.

A few counts support this clone. The J gene is TRBJ2-7, the V gene TRBV21-1; TRBD2, the table's D call, was not compared with the DNA. TRBV21-1 is a known pseudogene. The CDR3 is 15 residues long. The CDR3 coding sequence is TGTGCCAGCAGCTCATCTAGCGGGAGGTTTAACGAGCAGTACTTC. As protein: CASSSSSGRFNEQYF.

V is TRBV28 and J is TRBJ2-1; D gene unclear. Per the germline V gene, CDR1 is MDHEN and CDR2 is SYDVKM. Trimming stripped 6 bases from V and 5 bases from J, with 8 bases between. CDR3 length equals 12 residues. The CDR3 nucleotides are TGTGCCAGCAGGAGCGCAAACAATGAGCAGTTCTTC. Protein: CASRSANNEQFF.

The J gene is TRBJ2-5, the V gene TRBV2, with 10 nucleotides matching TRBD2. Germline lookup yields CDR1 SNHLY and CDR2 FYNNEI. The CDR3 loop spans 17 amino acids. Trimming at V came to 5 bases and at J to 5 bases, leaving 14 bases not matched to a gene. Here the CDR3 reads CASSFLSLAGERETQYF. DNA of the CDR3: TGTGCCAGCAGTTTTCTTTCGCTAGCGGGAGAAAGGGAGACCCAGTACTTC.

The rearrangement links TRBV19 to TRBJ2-7; 11 nucleotides align to TRBD2. The CDR3 has 15 amino acids. In germline, CDR1 is LNHDA, CDR2 SQIVND (reference sequence). The trim removed 4 bases at V and 3 bases at J, leaving 5 bases unmatched. CDR3 sequence (DNA): TGTGCCAGTAGTACGATAGCGGGAGGGAGCTACGAGCAGTACTTC. Protein sequence: CASSTIAGGSYEQYF. The full variable domain, completed using reference TRBV19 and TRBJ2-7, is DGGITQSPKYLFRKEGQNVTLSCEQNLNHDAMYWYRQDPGQGLRLIYYSQIVNDFQKGDIAEGYSVSREKKESFPLTVTSAQKNPTAFYLCASSTIAGGSYEQYFGPGTRLTVT.

The genes are TRBV7-9 and TRBJ2-1, with D perhaps matching TRBD2 (6 bases). Germline CDR1 is SEHNR and CDR2 is FQNEAQ (reference sequence). This CDR3 has 12 amino acids. Trimming shortened V by 5 bases and J by 6 bases, and 8 bases separated the two germline ends. In DNA form, the CDR3 reads TGTGCCAGCAGCCGGGGGATCAATGAGCAGTTCTTC. Its translation: CASSRGINEQFF.

The chain couples TRBV12-3 or TRBV12-4 to TRBJ2-3; 7 bases map to TRBD2. V lost 5 bases, J lost 4 bases, and 3 bases stayed unmatched. This CDR3 region has 13 residues. CDR3 coding DNA: TGTGCCAGCAGTGGACTAGGAGCAGATACGCAGTATTTT. This sequence encodes CASSGLGADTQYF.

V gene TRBV18 combines with J gene TRBJ2-3, with D unresolved. Germline V gene data show CDR1 as KGHSH and CDR2 as LQKENI. This CDR3 has 14 residues. V was cut by 5 bases and J by 1 base, with 10 bases left in between. CDR3 in amino acids: CASSGQQGTDTQYF. CDR3 DNA: TGTGCCAGCTCAGGCCAGCAGGGCACAGATACGCAGTATTTT.

The V and J genes are TRBV7-8 and TRBJ1-1; TRBD1 is a possible D gene (5 bases). The CDR3 spans 13 residues. The V gene's germline CDR1 is SGHVS and CDR2 FQNEAQ. Deletions cut 2 bases from V and 5 bases from J, with 9 bases between. This CDR3 reads CASSLTGGTEAFF. CDR3 coding DNA: TGTGCCAGCAGCTTAACGGGGGGGACTGAAGCTTTCTTT. The entire variable domain, with the rest obtained from reference TRBV7-8 and TRBJ1-1, is as follows: GAGVSQSPRYKVAKRGQDVALRCDPISGHVSLFWYQQALGQGPEFLTYFQNEAQLDKSGLPSDRFFAERPEGSVSTLKIQRTQQEDSAVYLCASSLTGGTEAFFGQGTRLTVV.

DNA of the CDR3: TGTGCCAGACGATGGAGGGGGAACACTGAAGCTTTCTTT. This sequence encodes CARRWRGNTEAFF. The chain joins TRBV6-6 to TRBJ1-1; TRBD1 is a possible D gene (5 bases). Germline V gene lookup returns CDR1 MNHNY and CDR2 SVGAGI (reference sequence). There are 13 residues in the CDR3. Trimming removed 9 bases from V and 1 base from J, with 12 bases in between.

The chain couples TRBV7-9 to TRBJ2-7; the D gene is possibly TRBD1 (6 bases). Between the trimmed V and J ends, which lost 2 bases and 7 bases, there was a span of 12 bases. This CDR3 contains 13 residues. Germline lookup yields CDR1 SEHNR and CDR2 FQNEAQ (reference sequence). CDR3 sequence reads: CASSLLGAGEQYF. DNA of the CDR3: TGTGCCAGCAGCTTATTGGGGGCTGGTGAGCAGTACTTC. The complete variable domain, with remaining parts taken from reference TRBV7-9 and TRBJ2-7, reads DTGVSQNPRHKITKRGQNVTFRCDPISEHNRLYWYRQTLGQGPEFLTYFQNEAQLEKSRLLSDRFSAERPKGSFSTLEIQRTEQGDSAMYLCASSLLGAGEQYFGPGTRLTVT.

The rearrangement links TRBV11-2 to TRBJ2-1; 7 bases are a match to TRBD2. Trimming at V came to 5 bases and at J to 2 bases, leaving 12 bases not matched to a gene. In germline, CDR1 is SGHAT, CDR2 FQNNGV. The CDR3 is 17 amino acids. The CDR3 is CASSPRSAGAAYNEQFF. CDR3 in DNA: TGTGCCAGCAGCCCGCGATCCGCGGGAGCTGCCTACAATGAGCAGTTCTTC.

The CDR3 sequence is CASSSLQGYSGNTIYF. Here the CDR3 DNA reads TGTGCCAGCAGCAGTTTGCAGGGCTACTCTGGAAACACCATATATTTT. The chain has TRBV7-2 and TRBJ1-3; tentative D call: TRBD1 (5 bases). The CDR3 sequence is 16 residues long. The ends were cut back, 5 bases at V and 0 bases at J, with 14 bases in the middle. CDR1 is SGHTA and CDR2 is FQGNSA in the germline V gene.

This sequence joins TRBV28 and TRBJ2-7; 11 bases map to TRBD1. The CDR3 has 18 residues. Germline V gene lookup returns CDR1 MDHEN and CDR2 SYDVKM. The trim removed 3 bases at V and 2 bases at J, leaving 12 bases unmatched. The CDR3 coding sequence is TGTGCCAGCAGTTTTCCTAGGACAGGGGGCGAGAGTCCCTACGAGCAGTACTTC. This sequence encodes CASSFPRTGGESPYEQYF.

The chain carries TRBV7-3 and TRBJ2-7, with TRBD1 matching 9 bases. CDR1 is SGHTA and CDR2 is FQGTGA in the germline V gene. V gave up 5 bases and J gave up 5 bases; unmatched junction bases: 7. There are 14 residues in the CDR3. CDR3 loop: CASSEGTGLNEQYF. The CDR3 nucleotides read TGTGCCAGCAGCGAAGGGACAGGGTTGAACGAGCAGTACTTC.

The chain couples TRBV7-2 to TRBJ2-1; 9 bases align to TRBD2. The germline V gene encodes CDR1 SGHTA and CDR2 FQGNSA. V lost 6 bases and J lost 4; bases outside the gene matches: 10. This CDR3 is built from 16 residues. CDR3 residues: CASREISGRTYNEQFF. The CDR3, as DNA: TGTGCCAGCAGAGAGATCAGCGGGAGGACGTACAATGAGCAGTTCTTC.

Comments on this clone: Other DNA sequences in this specimen translate into the identical CDR3. The rearrangement joins TRBV6-2 or TRBV6-3 to TRBJ2-2; D may be TRBD2 (7 bases). Deletions cut 2 bases from V and 7 bases from J, with 17 bases between. There are 16 residues in the CDR3. Germline V lookup: CDR1 MNHEY, CDR2 SVGEGT. CDR3 sequence: CASSYRGGALGGELFF. In DNA, the CDR3 is TGTGCCAGCAGTTACCGAGGGGGGGCTCTCGGCGGGGAGCTGTTTTTT.

The chain carries TRBV27 and TRBJ1-6; weak D call: TRBD1 (5 bases). The ends were cut back, 6 bases at V and 9 bases at J, with 12 bases in the middle. Germline V gene sequence: CDR1 MNHEY, CDR2 SMNVEV (reference sequence). The CDR3 has 13 amino acids. In DNA, the CDR3 is TGTGCCAGCAGGGGGGGTCCGGGTTCACCCCTCCACTTT. This gives the protein CASRGGPGSPLHF.

The chain links TRBV30 to TRBJ2-3; no clear D gene. Trimming cost V 6 bases and J 4 bases, with 14 bases left between them. Germline loops: CDR1 GTSNPN, CDR2 SVGIG (reference sequence). The CDR3 loop spans 13 amino acids. In DNA, the CDR3 is TGTGCCTGTGACACCCTTTGGGCAGATACGCAGTATTTT. Translating gives CACDTLWADTQYF.

In DNA, the CDR3 is TGTGCCAGCAGTCCTATCCTAGGGGGCGGGAGGGCCTACGAGCAGTACTTC. Amino acids: CASSPILGGGRAYEQYF. This chain uses TRBV27 with TRBJ2-7; 9 bases line up with TRBD2. J was trimmed by 2 bases and V by 5 bases; bases with no gene match: 13. Germline V gene sequence: CDR1 MNHEY, CDR2 SMNVEV (reference sequence). The length of the CDR3 is 17 residues.